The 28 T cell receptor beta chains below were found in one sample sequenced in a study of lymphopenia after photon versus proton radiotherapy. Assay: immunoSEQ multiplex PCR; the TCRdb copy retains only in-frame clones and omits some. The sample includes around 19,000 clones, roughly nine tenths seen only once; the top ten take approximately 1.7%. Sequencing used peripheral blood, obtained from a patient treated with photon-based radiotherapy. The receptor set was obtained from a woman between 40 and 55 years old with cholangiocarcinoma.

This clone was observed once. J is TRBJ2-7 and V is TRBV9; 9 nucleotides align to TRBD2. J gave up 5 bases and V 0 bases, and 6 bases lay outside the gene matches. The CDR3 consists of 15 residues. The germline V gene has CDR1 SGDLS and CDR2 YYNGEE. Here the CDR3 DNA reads TGTGCCAGCAGCGTAGCTAGCGGGGAGCTCAACGAGCAGTACTTC. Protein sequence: CASSVASGELNEQYF.

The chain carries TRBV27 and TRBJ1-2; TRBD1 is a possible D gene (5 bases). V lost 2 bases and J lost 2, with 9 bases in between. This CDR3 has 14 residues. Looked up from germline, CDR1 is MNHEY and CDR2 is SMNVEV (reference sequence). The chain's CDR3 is CASSLSRANYGYTF. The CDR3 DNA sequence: TGTGCCAGCAGTTTAAGCAGGGCCAACTATGGCTACACCTTC.

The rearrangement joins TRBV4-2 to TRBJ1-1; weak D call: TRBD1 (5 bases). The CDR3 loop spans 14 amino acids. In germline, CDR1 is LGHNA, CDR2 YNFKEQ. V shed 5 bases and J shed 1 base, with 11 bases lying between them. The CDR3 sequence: CASSSGGGNTEAFF. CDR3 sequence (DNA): TGTGCCAGCAGCTCCGGGGGGGGGAACACTGAAGCTTTCTTT.

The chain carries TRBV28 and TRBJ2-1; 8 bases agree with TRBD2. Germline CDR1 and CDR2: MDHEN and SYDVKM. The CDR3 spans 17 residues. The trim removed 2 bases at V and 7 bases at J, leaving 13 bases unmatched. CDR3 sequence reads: CASSLSSGAGARNEQFF. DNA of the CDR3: TGTGCCAGCAGTTTAAGTTCTGGAGCGGGAGCGCGGAATGAGCAGTTCTTC.

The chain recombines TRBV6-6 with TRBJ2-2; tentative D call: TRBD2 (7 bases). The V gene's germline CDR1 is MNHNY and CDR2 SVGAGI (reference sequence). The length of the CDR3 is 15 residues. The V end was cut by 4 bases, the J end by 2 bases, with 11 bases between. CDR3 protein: CASSSGGINTGELFF. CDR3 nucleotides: TGTGCCAGCAGTTCGGGGGGCATAAACACCGGGGAGCTGTTTTTT.

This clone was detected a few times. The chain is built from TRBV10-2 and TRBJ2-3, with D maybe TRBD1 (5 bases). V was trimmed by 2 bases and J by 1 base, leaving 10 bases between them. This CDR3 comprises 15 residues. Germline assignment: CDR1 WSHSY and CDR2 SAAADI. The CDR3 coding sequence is TGCGCCAGCAGTGAGAGGGGTGTTGGCACAGATACGCAGTATTTT. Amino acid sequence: CASSERGVGTDTQYF.

CDR3 sequence: CASSLGGTSGGQETQYF. CDR3 in DNA: TGCGCCAGCAGCCTGGGAGGGACTAGCGGGGGTCAAGAGACCCAGTACTTC. The V call is TRBV5-1, the J call TRBJ2-5, with 14 bases identical to TRBD2. The trim removed 4 bases at V and 2 bases at J, leaving 7 bases unmatched. The CDR3 covers 17 residues. The germline CDR1 and CDR2 sequences are SGHRS and YFSETQ.

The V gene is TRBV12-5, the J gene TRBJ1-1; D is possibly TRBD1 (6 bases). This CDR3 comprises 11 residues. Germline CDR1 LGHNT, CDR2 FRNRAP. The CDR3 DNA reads TGTGGGGTAGGGGGGAACACTGAAGCTTTCTTT. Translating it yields CGVGGNTEAFF.

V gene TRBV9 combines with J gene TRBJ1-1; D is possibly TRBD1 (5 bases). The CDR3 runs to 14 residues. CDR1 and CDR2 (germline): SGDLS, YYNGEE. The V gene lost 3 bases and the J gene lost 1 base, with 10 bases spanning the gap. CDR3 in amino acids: CASSGTGPNTEAFF. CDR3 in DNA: TGTGCCAGCAGCGGAACAGGCCCGAACACTGAAGCTTTCTTT.

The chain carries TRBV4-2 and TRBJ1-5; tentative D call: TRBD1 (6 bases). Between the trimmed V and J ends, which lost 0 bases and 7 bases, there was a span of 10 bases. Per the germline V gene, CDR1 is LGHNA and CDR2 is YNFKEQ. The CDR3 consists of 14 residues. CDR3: CASSQDLGQQPQHF. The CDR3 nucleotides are TGTGCCAGCAGCCAAGATTTAGGACAGCAGCCCCAGCATTTT.

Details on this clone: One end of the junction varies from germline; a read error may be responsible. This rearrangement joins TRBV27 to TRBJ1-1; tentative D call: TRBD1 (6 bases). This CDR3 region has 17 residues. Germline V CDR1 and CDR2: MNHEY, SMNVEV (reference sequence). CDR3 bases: TGTGCCAGCAGTTTACGTCTAGGCTTAGACAGGAACGCTGAAGCTTTCTTT. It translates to CASSLRLGLDRNAEAFF.

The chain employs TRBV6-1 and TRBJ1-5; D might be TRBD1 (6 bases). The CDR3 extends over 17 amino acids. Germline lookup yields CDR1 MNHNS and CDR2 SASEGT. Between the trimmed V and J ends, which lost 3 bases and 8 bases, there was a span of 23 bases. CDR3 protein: CASSEGYRDIGSEPQHF. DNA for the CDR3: TGTGCCAGCAGTGAGGGTTACCGGGACATCGGCAGTGAGCCCCAGCATTTT.

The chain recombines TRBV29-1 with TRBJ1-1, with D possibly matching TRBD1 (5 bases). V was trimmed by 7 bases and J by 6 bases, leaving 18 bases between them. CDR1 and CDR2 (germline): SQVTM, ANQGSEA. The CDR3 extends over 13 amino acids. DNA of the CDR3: TGCAGCGGGATCGGGGCCAGTCGTGCTGAAGCTTTCTTT. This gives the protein CSGIGASRAEAFF.

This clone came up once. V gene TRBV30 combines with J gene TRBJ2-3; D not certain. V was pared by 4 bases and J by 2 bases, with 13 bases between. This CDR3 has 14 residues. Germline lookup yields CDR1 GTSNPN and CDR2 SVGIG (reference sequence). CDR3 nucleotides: TGTGCCTGGAAAGACCTACATATCACAGATACGCAGTATTTT. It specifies CAWKDLHITDTQYF.

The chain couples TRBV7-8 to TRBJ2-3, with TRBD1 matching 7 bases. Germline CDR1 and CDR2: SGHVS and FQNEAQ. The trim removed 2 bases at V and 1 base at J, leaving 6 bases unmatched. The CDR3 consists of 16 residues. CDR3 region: CASSLMRQGGTDTQYF. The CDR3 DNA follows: TGTGCCAGCAGCTTAATGCGACAGGGAGGCACAGATACGCAGTATTTT.

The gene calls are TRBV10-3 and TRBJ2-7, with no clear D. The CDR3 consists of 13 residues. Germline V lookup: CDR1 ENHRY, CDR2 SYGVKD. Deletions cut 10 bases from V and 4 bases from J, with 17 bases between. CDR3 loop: CATVSPPAYEQYF. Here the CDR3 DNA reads TGTGCCACCGTGAGCCCCCCGGCTTACGAGCAGTACTTC.

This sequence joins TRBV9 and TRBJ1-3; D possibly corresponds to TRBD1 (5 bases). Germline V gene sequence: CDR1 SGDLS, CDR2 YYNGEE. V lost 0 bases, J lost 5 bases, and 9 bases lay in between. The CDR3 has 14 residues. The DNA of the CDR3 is TGTGCCAGCAGCGTAGAACAGGAGCGAAACACCATATATTTT. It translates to CASSVEQERNTIYF.

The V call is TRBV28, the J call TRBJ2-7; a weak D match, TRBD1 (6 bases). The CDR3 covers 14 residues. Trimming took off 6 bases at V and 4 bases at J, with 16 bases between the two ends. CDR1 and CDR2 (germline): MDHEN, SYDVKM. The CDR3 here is CASRPPGQTYEQYF. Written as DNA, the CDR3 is TGTGCCAGCAGACCCCCGGGACAAACATACGAGCAGTACTTC.

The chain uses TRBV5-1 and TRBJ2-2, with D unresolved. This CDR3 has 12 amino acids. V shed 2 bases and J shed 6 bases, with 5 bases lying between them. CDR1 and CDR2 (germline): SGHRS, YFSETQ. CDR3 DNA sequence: TGCGCCAGCAGCTTTAGAGCCGGGGAGCTGTTTTTT. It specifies CASSFRAGELFF. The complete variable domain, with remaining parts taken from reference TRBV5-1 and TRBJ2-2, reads KAGVTQTPRYLIKTRGQQVTLSCSPISGHRSVSWYQQTPGQGLQFLFEYFSETQRNKGNFPGRFSGRQFSNSRSEMNVSTLELGDSALYLCASSFRAGELFFGEGSRLTVL.

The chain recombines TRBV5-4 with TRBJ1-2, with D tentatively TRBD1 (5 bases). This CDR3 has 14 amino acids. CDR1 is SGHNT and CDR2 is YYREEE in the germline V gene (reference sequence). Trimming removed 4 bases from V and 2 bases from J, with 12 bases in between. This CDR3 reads CASSTPTENYGYTF. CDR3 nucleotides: TGTGCCAGCAGCACCCCGACAGAAAACTATGGCTACACCTTC.

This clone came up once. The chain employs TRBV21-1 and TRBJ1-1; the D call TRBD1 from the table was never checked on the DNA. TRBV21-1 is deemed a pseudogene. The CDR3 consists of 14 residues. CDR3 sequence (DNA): TGTGCCAGCAGCAAAGCCGGGGAAGGGACAGGGAGACGGTTT. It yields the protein CASSKAGEGTGRRF.

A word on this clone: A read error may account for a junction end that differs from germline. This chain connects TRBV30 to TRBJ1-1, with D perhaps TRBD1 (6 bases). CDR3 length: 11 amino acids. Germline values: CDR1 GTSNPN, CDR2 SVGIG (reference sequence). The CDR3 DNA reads TGTGCCTGGAGACAGGGATCTGAGGCTTTCTTT. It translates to CAWRQGSEAFF.

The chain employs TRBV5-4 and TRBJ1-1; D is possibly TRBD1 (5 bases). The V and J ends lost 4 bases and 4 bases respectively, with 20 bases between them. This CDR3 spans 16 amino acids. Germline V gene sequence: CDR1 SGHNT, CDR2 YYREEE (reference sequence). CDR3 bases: TGTGCCAGCAGCCGATCTGGGGGAATCGATGGCACTGAAGCTTTCTTT. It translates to CASSRSGGIDGTEAFF.

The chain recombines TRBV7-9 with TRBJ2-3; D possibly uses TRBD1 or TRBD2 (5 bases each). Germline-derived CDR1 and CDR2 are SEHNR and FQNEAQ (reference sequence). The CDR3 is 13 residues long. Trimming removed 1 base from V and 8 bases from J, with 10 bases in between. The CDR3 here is CASSLVVGGTQYF. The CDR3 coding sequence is TGTGCCAGCAGCTTAGTTGTTGGGGGTACGCAGTATTTT.

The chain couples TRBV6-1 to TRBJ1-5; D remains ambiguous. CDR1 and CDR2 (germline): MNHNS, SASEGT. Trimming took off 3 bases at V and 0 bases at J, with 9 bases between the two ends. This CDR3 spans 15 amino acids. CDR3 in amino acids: CASSDGQVSNQPQHF. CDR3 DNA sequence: TGTGCCAGCAGTGACGGTCAGGTTAGCAATCAGCCCCAGCATTTT.

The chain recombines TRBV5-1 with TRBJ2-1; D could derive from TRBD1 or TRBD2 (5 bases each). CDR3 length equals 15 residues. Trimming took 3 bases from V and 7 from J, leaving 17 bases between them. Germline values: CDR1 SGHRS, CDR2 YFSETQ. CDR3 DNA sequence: TGCGCCAGCAGCTCTCCGGGACCATTTGCGAATGAGCAGTTCTTC. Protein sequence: CASSSPGPFANEQFF.

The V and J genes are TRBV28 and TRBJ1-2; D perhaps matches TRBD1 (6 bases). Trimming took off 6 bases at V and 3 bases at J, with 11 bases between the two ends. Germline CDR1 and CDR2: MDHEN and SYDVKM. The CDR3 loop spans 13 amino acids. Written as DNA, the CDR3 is TGTGCCAGCAGGCGGGACACCGACTATGGCTACACCTTC. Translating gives CASRRDTDYGYTF.

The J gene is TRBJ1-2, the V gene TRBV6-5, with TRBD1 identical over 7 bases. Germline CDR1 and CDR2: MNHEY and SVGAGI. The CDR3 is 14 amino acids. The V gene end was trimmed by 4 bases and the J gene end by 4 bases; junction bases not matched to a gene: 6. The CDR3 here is CASSLGTAFYGYTF. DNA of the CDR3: TGTGCCAGCAGTTTAGGGACAGCATTCTATGGCTACACCTTC.